This T cell receptor (beta chain) was recorded in a study of T cell changes during pregnancy in multiple sclerosis. Trimming took 4 bases from V and 5 from J; bases not matched to a gene: 6. CDR1 is SNHLY and CDR2 is FYNNEI in the germline V gene. The CDR3 loop spans 14 amino acids. The repertoire was sequenced with immunoSEQ multiplex PCR; TCRdb's copy has only in-frame clones and lacks some. This sample has approximately 50,000 clones, with around nine tenths found just once. The sequenced sample was CD4+ T cells from peripheral blood mononuclear cells, obtained after pregnancy. The TCR sequence derives from a female donor in good health, enrolled as a control in a pregnancy study. The rearrangement uses TRBV2 and TRBJ2-5, with 8 nucleotides matching TRBD2. CDR3 residues: CASSVGGGRETQYF. In DNA form, the CDR3 reads TGTGCCAGCAGTGTCGGGGGGGGACGGGAGACCCAGTACTTC.